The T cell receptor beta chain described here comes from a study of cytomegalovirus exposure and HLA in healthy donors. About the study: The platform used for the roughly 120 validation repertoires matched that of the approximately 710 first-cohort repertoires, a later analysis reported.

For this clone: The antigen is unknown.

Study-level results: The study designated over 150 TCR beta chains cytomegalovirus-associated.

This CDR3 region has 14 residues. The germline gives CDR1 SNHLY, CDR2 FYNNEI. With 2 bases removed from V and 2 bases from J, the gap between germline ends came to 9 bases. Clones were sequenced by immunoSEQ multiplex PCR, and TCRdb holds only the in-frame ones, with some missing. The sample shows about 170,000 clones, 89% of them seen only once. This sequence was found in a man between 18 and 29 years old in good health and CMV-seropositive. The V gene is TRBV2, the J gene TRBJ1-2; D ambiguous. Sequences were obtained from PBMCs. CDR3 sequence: CASSERRLNYGYTF. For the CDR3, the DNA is TGTGCCAGCAGTGAAAGGAGGCTAAACTATGGCTACACCTTC.